The rows below give T cell receptor beta chains drawn from one sample of a study of blood T cell repertoires in COVID-19. Some clones are missing from TCRdb's copy, which holds only in-frame ones; the method was immunoSEQ multiplex PCR. The sample consists of about 320,000 clones, about nine tenths of them appearing once. Sample: PBMCs or T cells enriched from blood (not recorded which). The receptors stem from a man aged 60-69 years who had recovered from COVID-19. CDR3s include the opening cysteine and the closing phenylalanine or tryptophan. A D gene is named only where the DNA matches it firmly.

V: TRBV24-1
J: TRBJ2-1
D: -
CDR3: CATSDLQNDEQFF
DNA: TGTGCCACCAGTGATTTGCAGAACGATGAGCAGTTCTTC

V: TRBV5-4
J: TRBJ1-2
D: -
CDR3: CASSGWRWTGNYGYTF
DNA: TGTGCCAGCAGCGGCTGGCGATGGACGGGGAACTATGGCTACACCTTC

V: TRBV25-1
J: TRBJ1-3
D: -
CDR3: CASSEVGSGVANTIYF
DNA: TGTGCCAGCAGTGAAGTGGGTTCGGGGGTGGCAAACACCATATATTTT

V: TRBV7-3
J: TRBJ2-3
D: TRBD1
CDR3: CASSWQGADTQYF
DNA: TGTGCCAGCAGCTGGCAGGGGGCAGATACGCAGTATTTT

V: TRBV6-5
J: TRBJ2-1
D: TRBD2
CDR3: CASRGLASSYNEQFF
DNA: TGTGCCAGCAGGGGACTAGCGTCCTCCTACAATGAGCAGTTCTTC

V: TRBV6-5
J: TRBJ1-5
D: -
CDR3: CASMLRVSNQPQHF
DNA: TGTGCCAGCATGTTGAGGGTCAGCAATCAGCCCCAGCATTTT

V: TRBV24-1
J: TRBJ2-1
D: -
CDR3: CATSDPLGPGNSYNEQFF
DNA: TGTGCCACCAGTGACCCGCTCGGGCCCGGGAATTCCTACAATGAGCAGTTCTTC

V: TRBV28
J: TRBJ1-2
D: TRBD1
CDR3: CASSLDRGPGYTF
DNA: TGTGCCAGCAGTTTAGACAGGGGGCCTGGCTACACCTTC

V: TRBV5-4
J: TRBJ2-1
D: TRBD2
CDR3: CASSSGLAGNYNEQFF
DNA: TGTGCCAGCAGCAGTGGACTAGCGGGCAATTACAATGAGCAGTTCTTC

V: TRBV11-2
J: TRBJ1-1
D: -
CDR3: CASSLDLQRNTEAFF
DNA: TGTGCCAGCAGCTTAGATTTACAGAGGAACACTGAAGCTTTCTTT

V: TRBV6-5
J: TRBJ2-1
D: TRBD1
CDR3: CASSYDWGTADNEQFF
DNA: TGTGCCAGCAGTTACGATTGGGGGACAGCGGACAATGAGCAGTTCTTC

V: TRBV23-1
J: TRBJ1-2
D: -
CDR3: CASPRSAGGRRGYTF
DNA: TGCGCCAGCCCTCGATCGGCGGGGGGCCGGAGAGGCTACACCTTC

V: TRBV28
J: TRBJ1-5
D: TRBD1
CDR3: CASTTLSKGQTSRNNQPQHF
DNA: TGTGCCAGCACCACCCTTAGTAAGGGACAGACAAGCCGGAACAATCAGCCCCAGCATTTT